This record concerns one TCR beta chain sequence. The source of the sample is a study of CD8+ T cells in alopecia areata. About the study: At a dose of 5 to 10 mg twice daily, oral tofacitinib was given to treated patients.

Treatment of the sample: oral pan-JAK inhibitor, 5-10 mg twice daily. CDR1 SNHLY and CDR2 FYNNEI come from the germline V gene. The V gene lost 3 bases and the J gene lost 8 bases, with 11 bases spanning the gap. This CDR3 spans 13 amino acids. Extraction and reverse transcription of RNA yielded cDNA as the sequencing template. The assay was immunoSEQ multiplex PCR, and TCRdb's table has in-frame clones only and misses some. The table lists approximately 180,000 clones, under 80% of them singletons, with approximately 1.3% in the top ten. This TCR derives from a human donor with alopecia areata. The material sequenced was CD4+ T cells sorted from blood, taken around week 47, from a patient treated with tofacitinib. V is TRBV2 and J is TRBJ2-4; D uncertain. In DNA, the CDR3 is TGTGCCAGCAGTGAGAATGTTCCGGACATTCAGTACTTC. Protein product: CASSENVPDIQYF.